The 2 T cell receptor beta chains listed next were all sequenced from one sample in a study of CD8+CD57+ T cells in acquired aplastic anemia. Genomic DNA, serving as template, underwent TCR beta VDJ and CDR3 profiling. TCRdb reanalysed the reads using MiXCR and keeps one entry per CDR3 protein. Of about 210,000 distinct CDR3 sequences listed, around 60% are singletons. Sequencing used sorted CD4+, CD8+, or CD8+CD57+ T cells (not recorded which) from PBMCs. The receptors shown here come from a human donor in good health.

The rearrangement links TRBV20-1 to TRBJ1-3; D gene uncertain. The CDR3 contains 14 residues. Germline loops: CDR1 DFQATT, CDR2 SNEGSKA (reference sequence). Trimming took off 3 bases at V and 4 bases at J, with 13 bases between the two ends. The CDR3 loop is CSASLTRYGNTIYF. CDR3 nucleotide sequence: TGCAGTGCTAGCCTCACTAGGTACGGAAACACCATATATTTT.

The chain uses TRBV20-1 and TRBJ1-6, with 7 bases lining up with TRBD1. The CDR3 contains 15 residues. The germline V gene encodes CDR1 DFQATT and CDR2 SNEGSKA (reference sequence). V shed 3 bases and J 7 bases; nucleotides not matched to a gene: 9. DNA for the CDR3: TGCAGTGCTAGGGGACCGACAGGGACCAATTCACCCCTCCACTTT. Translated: CSARGPTGTNSPLHF.